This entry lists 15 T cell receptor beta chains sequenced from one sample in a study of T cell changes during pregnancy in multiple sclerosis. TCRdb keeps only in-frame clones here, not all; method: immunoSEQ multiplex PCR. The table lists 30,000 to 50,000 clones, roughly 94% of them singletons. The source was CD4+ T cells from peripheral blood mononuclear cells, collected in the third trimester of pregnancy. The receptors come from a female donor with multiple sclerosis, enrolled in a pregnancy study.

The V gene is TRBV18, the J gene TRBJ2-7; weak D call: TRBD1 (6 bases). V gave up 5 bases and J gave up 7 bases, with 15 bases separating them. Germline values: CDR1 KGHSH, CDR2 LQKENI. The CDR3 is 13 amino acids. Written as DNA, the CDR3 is TGTGCCAGCTCATCTTCAGGGGAGCAAGAGCAGTACTTC. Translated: CASSSSGEQEQYF. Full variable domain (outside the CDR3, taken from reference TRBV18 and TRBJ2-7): NAGVMQNPRHLVRRRGQEARLRCSPMKGHSHVYWYRQLPEEGLKFMVYLQKENIIDESGMPKERFSAEFPKEGPSILRIQQVVRGDSAAYFCASSSSGEQEQYFGPGTRLTVT.

The CDR3: CASSPRTAPLYEQYF. CDR3 in DNA: TGTGCCAGCTCCCCGAGGACAGCACCTCTCTACGAGCAGTACTTC. The V gene is TRBV18, the J gene TRBJ2-7; tentative D call: TRBD1 (6 bases). The CDR3 loop spans 15 amino acids. V lost 6 bases and J lost 3, with 18 bases in between. Germline-derived CDR1 and CDR2 are KGHSH and LQKENI.

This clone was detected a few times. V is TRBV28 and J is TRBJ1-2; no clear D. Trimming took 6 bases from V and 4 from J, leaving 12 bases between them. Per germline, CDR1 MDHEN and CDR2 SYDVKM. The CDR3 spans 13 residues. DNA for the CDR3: TGTGCCAGCAGCAAACGCAGTTCCTATGGCTACACCTTC. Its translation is CASSKRSSYGYTF.

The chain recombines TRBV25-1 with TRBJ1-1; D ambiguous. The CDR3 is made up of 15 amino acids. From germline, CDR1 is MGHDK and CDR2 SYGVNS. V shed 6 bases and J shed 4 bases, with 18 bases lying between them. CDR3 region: CASSLREGPGTEAFF. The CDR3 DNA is TGTGCCAGCAGCTTGAGAGAGGGCCCCGGCACTGAAGCTTTCTTT. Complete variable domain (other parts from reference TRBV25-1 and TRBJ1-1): EADIYQTPRYLVIGTGKKITLECSQTMGHDKMYWYQQDPGMELHLIHYSYGVNSTEKGDLSSESTVSRIRTEHFPLTLESARPSHTSQYLCASSLREGPGTEAFFGQGTRLTVV.

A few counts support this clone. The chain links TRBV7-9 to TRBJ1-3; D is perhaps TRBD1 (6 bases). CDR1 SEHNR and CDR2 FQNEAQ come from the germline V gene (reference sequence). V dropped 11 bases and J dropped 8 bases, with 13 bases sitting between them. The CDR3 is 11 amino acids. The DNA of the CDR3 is TGTGCCCATTTAAACAGGGACACCATATATTTT. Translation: CAHLNRDTIYF.

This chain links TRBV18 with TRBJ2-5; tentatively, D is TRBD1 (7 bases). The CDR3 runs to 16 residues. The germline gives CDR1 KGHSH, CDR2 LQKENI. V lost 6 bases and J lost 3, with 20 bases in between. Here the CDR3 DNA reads TGTGCCAGCTCTTCAGGGGGAGGTTGGAAAAAAGAGACCCAGTACTTC. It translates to CASSSGGGWKKETQYF. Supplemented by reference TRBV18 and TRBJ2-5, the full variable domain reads NAGVMQNPRHLVRRRGQEARLRCSPMKGHSHVYWYRQLPEEGLKFMVYLQKENIIDESGMPKERFSAEFPKEGPSILRIQQVVRGDSAAYFCASSSGGGWKKETQYFGPGTRLLVL.

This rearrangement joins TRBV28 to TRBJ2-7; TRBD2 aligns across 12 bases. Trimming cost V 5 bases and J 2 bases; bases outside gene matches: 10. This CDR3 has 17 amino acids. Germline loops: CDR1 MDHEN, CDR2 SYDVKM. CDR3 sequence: CASSRPGTSGFTYEQYF. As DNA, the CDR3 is TGTGCCAGCAGTCGACCCGGGACTAGCGGGTTCACCTACGAGCAGTACTTC.

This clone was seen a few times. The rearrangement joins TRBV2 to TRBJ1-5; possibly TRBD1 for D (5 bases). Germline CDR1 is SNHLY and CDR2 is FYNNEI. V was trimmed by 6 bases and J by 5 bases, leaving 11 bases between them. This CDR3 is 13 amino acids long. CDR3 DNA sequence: TGTGCCAGCAGGCAGGGACTTGATCAGCCCCAGCATTTT. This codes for CASRQGLDQPQHF. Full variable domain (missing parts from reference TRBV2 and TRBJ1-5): EPEVTQTPSHQVTQMGQEVILRCVPISNHLYFYWYRQILGQKVEFLVSFYNNEISEKSEIFDDQFSVERPDGSNFTLKIRSTKLEDSAMYFCASRQGLDQPQHFGDGTRLSIL.

The CDR3 nucleotides are TGTGCCAGCAGTGTCGAACTAGCGAACGAGCAGTACTTC. As protein: CASSVELANEQYF. The V and J genes are TRBV2 and TRBJ2-7; TRBD2 matches at 7 bases. In germline, CDR1 is SNHLY, CDR2 FYNNEI. The CDR3 extends over 13 amino acids. The V segment lost 4 bases and the J segment 5 bases; nucleotides outside the gene matches: 5.

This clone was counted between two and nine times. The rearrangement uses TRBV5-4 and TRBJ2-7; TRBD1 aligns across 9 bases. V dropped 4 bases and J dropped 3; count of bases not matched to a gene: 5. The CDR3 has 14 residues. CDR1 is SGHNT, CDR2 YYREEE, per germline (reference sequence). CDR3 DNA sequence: TGTGCCAGCAGCATGGACAGGGGATTCTACGAGCAGTACTTC. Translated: CASSMDRGFYEQYF. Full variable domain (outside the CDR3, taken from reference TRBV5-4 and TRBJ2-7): ETGVTQSPTHLIKTRGQQVTLRCSSQSGHNTVSWYQQALGQGPQFIFQYYREEENGRGNFPPRFSGLQFPNYSSELNVNALELDDSALYLCASSMDRGFYEQYFGPGTRLTVT.

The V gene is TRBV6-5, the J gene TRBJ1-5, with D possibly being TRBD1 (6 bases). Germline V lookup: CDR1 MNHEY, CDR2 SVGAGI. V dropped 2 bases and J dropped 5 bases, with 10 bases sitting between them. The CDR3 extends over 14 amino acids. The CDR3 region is CASSYGGADQPQHF. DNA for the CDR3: TGTGCCAGCAGTTACGGGGGCGCGGATCAGCCCCAGCATTTT.

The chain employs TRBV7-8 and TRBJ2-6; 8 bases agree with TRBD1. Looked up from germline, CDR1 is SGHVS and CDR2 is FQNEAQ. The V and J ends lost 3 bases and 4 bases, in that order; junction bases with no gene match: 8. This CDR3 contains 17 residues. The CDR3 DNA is TGTGCCAGCAGCTTCCCCCAGGGGGCTGCAGGGGCCAACGTCCTGACTTTC. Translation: CASSFPQGAAGANVLTF.

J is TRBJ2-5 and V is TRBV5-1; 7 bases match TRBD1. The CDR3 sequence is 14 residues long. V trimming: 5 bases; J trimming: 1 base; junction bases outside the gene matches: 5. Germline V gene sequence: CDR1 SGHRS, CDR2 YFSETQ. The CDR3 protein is CASSSGTVQETQYF. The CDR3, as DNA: TGCGCCAGCAGTTCCGGGACAGTCCAAGAGACCCAGTACTTC.

In DNA form, the CDR3 reads TGCGCCAGCAGTGAGTCGAGCTATGGCTACACCTTC. Amino acid sequence: CASSESSYGYTF. The chain uses TRBV10-1 and TRBJ1-2; D uncertain. The germline V and J ends were trimmed by 0 bases and 4 bases, with 3 bases remaining between them. The CDR3 runs 12 residues. The V gene's germline CDR1 is WNHNN and CDR2 SYGVQD (reference sequence).

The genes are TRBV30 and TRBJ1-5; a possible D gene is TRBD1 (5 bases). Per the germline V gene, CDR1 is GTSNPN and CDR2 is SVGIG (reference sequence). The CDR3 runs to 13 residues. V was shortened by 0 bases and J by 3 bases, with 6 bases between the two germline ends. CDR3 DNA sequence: TGTGCCTGGAGTGTGGGGCACAATCAGCCCCAGCATTTT. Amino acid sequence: CAWSVGHNQPQHF.